A selection of T cell receptor beta chains follows, all from one sample in a study of shared clonotypes between healthy human individuals. TCRdb's copy holds only in-frame clones and misses some; the assay was immunoSEQ multiplex PCR. The repertoire holds fewer than 400,000 clones, with around 74% as singletons. The specimen was memory CD4+ T cells sorted from blood. Receptors originate from a man aged 25-45 years in good health. CDR3s include the opening cysteine and the closing phenylalanine or tryptophan. D genes are given only for firm matches. Where a row states a size, it is once, few, many or the class of an expanded clone; other rows omit it.

size	V	D	J	DNA	CDR3
.	TRBV11-2	.	TRBJ2-1	TGTGCCAGCAGCTTAGATTTGGCAAATGAGCAGTTCTTC	CASSLDLANEQFF
many	TRBV7-2	.	TRBJ1-5	TGTGCCAGCAGCAAGCAGGGGCGCGACAATCAGCCCCAGCATTTT	CASSKQGRDNQPQHF
.	TRBV5-4	TRBD1	TRBJ2-7	TGTGCCAGCGGGACAGGGTCCTACGAGCAGTACTTC	CASGTGSYEQYF
.	TRBV5-5	.	TRBJ2-5	TGTGCCAGCAGCTTGGACCAAGAGACCCAGTACTTC	CASSLDQETQYF
.	TRBV6-1	.	TRBJ2-5	TGTGCCAGCAGCACGACAGAGGCAGAGACCCAGTACTTC	CASSTTEAETQYF
.	TRBV15	.	TRBJ2-2	TGTGCCACCAGCGCCCTAGGCAGGCCCGGGGAGCTGTTTTTT	CATSALGRPGELFF
.	TRBV28	.	TRBJ1-2	TGTGCCAGCAGTCAGAAGGGCTACACCTTC	CASSQKGYTF
.	TRBV18	.	TRBJ1-2	TGTGCCAGCCGACATTCGAGGGGCGATCCTGGCTACACCTTC	CASRHSRGDPGYTF
.	TRBV9	.	TRBJ2-3	TGTGCCAGCAGCGTAGGATCAGAAGATACGCAGTATTTT	CASSVGSEDTQYF
.	TRBV7-2	TRBD2	TRBJ2-7	TGTGCCAGCAGCTTAGGACTAGCGGGTGGAACCTTCCTTCGGGACGAGCAGTACTTC	CASSLGLAGGTFLRDEQYF
.	TRBV2	.	TRBJ2-5	TGTGCCAGCAGTCCGGGAATAGAGACCCAGTACTTC	CASSPGIETQYF
.	TRBV19	.	TRBJ1-5	TGTGCCAGTAGAAACACACAGGGCCCGCCCCAGCATTTT	CASRNTQGPPQHF
.	TRBV29-1	TRBD1	TRBJ2-1	TGCAGCGGGGTAGGGACAGAATCTTACAATGAGCAGTTCTTC	CSGVGTESYNEQFF
.	TRBV19	.	TRBJ1-4	TGTGCCAGTAGTATTACTGCAACTAATGAAAAACTGTTTTTT	CASSITATNEKLFF
.	TRBV5-1	.	TRBJ1-1	TGCGCCAGCAGTACAGTTGGCATCACTGAAGCTTTCTTT	CASSTVGITEAFF
.	TRBV7-9	.	TRBJ1-5	TGTGCCAGCAGCTTGAGGGGGAGCAATCAGCCCCAGCATTTT	CASSLRGSNQPQHF
.	TRBV13	.	TRBJ1-2	TGTGCCAGCAGCGCCCGAGTGGCGGGTTGGTATGGCTACACCTTC	CASSARVAGWYGYTF
.	TRBV10-3	TRBD1	TRBJ2-5	TGTGCCATCAGACAGGGGGCGCCTGAGGGGACCCAGTACTTC	CAIRQGAPEGTQYF
.	TRBV29-1	TRBD2	TRBJ2-6	TGCGGGGGAGGGGACGGGGCCAACGTCCTGACTTTC	CGGGDGANVLTF
.	TRBV18	.	TRBJ1-5	TGTGCCAGCTCACCGAAGGAGTCCAATCAGCCCCAGCATTTT	CASSPKESNQPQHF
.	TRBV18	.	TRBJ1-4	TGTGCCAGCTCGCCGGGACACGCCGAAAAACTGTTTTTT	CASSPGHAEKLFF
.	TRBV5-1	.	TRBJ2-3	TGCGCCAGCAGGTTACGGGGAAGGGGGGATACGCAGTATTTT	CASRLRGRGDTQYF
.	TRBV14	.	TRBJ1-2	TGTGCCAGCAGCCAAGGAGCAAACTATGGCTACACCTTC	CASSQGANYGYTF
.	TRBV5-6	.	TRBJ2-2	TGTGCCAGCAGCTTCGGGCAGGCCGGGGAGCTGTTTTTT	CASSFGQAGELFF
.	TRBV29-1	.	TRBJ1-4	TGCAGCGTCAGGGAAGATACAACTAATGAAAAACTGTTTTTT	CSVREDTTNEKLFF
.	TRBV7-8	.	TRBJ2-3	TGTGCCAGCAGCCCCTTGGGGCAGTTTGCCGGATTCGCAGATACGCAGTATTTT	CASSPLGQFAGFADTQYF
.	TRBV6-6	.	TRBJ2-7	TGTGCCAGCACCCTATCCACCCTCTTTCCCAACGAGCAGTACTTC	CASTLSTLFPNEQYF
.	TRBV2	TRBD2	TRBJ2-1	TGTGCCAGCACACTAGCGGGAGGGCCGGTTGAGCAGTTCTTC	CASTLAGGPVEQFF